The following is a T cell receptor beta chain sequence with its context. Every subset had its genomic DNA shared out evenly among several immunoSEQ plates. Assay: immunoSEQ multiplex PCR; the TCRdb copy retains only in-frame clones and omits some. Of about 870,000 clones listed, 85% to 95% are singletons. It was CD45RO-negative cells, positively selected for CCR7, that made up naive CD8 cells, with terminally differentiated effector memory CD45RA+ cells excluded. This entry belongs to a study of shared clonotypes between healthy human individuals. The trim removed 0 bases at V and 7 bases at J, leaving 10 bases unmatched. Germline assignment: CDR1 SGHAT and CDR2 FQNNGV. This CDR3 has 17 amino acids.

Sequencing was done on a sample of naive CD8+ T cells sorted from blood. This clonotype originated in a man aged 30-40 years in good health. V is TRBV11-2 and J is TRBJ2-1, with TRBD1 matching over 9 bases. CDR3 region: CASSLDYGTGSWNEQFF. DNA for the CDR3: TGTGCCAGCAGCTTAGACTACGGGACAGGGTCATGGAATGAGCAGTTCTTC.